This is a list of T cell receptor beta chains from one sample in a study of T cell responses to AZD1222 COVID-19 vaccine. Sequencing used immunoSEQ multiplex PCR; TCRdb keeps in-frame clones, though not all of them. The sample yields some 170,000 clones, 85% to 90% seen once. Source: peripheral blood, taken 28 days after the second dose of the MenACWY control vaccine. The origin of the receptors is an adult who received the MenACWY meningococcal vaccine as a control. CDR3s include the opening cysteine and the closing phenylalanine or tryptophan. A D gene is named only where the DNA matches it firmly. The listing skips clone size in some rows; elsewhere it reads once, few, many or a size class.

D: .; size: .; J: TRBJ1-6; V: TRBV10-3; DNA: TGTGCCATCAGTGACGGGCAGACCTATAATTCACCCCTCCACTTT; CDR3: CAISDGQTYNSPLHF
D: TRBD1; size: few; J: TRBJ1-6; V: TRBV7-9; DNA: TGTGCCAGCAGCCGGGACAGGCAAGGTTCACCCCTCCACTTT; CDR3: CASSRDRQGSPLHF
D: .; size: .; J: TRBJ2-2; V: TRBV5-4; DNA: TGTGCCAGCAGCGTCTACAGGCCCCGTACAGGGGAGCTGTTTTTT; CDR3: CASSVYRPRTGELFF
D: .; size: .; J: TRBJ1-5; V: TRBV28; DNA: TGTGCCAGCAGTTACGTCAGAACTTTAAATCAGCCCCAGCATTTT; CDR3: CASSYVRTLNQPQHF
D: .; size: .; J: TRBJ1-3; V: TRBV2; DNA: TGTGCCACCAAAGGAGGAAACACCATATATTTT; CDR3: CATKGGNTIYF
D: .; size: .; J: TRBJ1-2; V: TRBV6-5; DNA: TGTGCCAGCAGTTACGGTGGGCAGGGGTCAGGCTACACCTTC; CDR3: CASSYGGQGSGYTF
D: .; size: .; J: TRBJ2-3; V: TRBV19; DNA: TGTGCCAGTAGTAGAGGCTACACAGATACGCAGTATTTT; CDR3: CASSRGYTDTQYF
D: .; size: .; J: TRBJ2-7; V: TRBV19; DNA: TGTGCCAGTAGTTCCTGGACACCTACCTACGAGCAGTACTTC; CDR3: CASSSWTPTYEQYF
D: .; size: .; J: TRBJ2-3; V: TRBV19; DNA: TGTGCCAGTAGTATTGGTGCCTCGCCTAATACGCAGTATTTT; CDR3: CASSIGASPNTQYF
D: .; size: .; J: TRBJ1-1; V: TRBV19; DNA: TGTGCCAGTAGTATAAGAGGGGCCGGATGGAACACTGAAGCTTTCTTT; CDR3: CASSIRGAGWNTEAFF
D: .; size: .; J: TRBJ1-5; V: TRBV23-1; DNA: TGCGCCAGCAGGCTTCTCCGGGAGCTACACCATCAGCCCCAGCATTTT; CDR3: CASRLLRELHHQPQHF
D: .; size: .; J: TRBJ2-7; V: TRBV5-4; DNA: TGTGCCAGCAGCTTGGGGAGGGGAGAGTGGTACGAGCAGTACTTC; CDR3: CASSLGRGEWYEQYF
D: .; size: .; J: TRBJ1-1; V: TRBV7-2; DNA: TGTGCCAGCAGCGCACGGGCATTTTCTCCCACTGAAGCTTTCTTT; CDR3: CASSARAFSPTEAFF
D: TRBD1; size: .; J: TRBJ1-5; V: TRBV5-1; DNA: TGCGCCAGCAGCTTGGGACCGGGACAGGGGGGAAGCAATCAGCCCCAGCATTTT; CDR3: CASSLGPGQGGSNQPQHF
D: .; size: .; J: TRBJ1-2; V: TRBV15; DNA: TGTGCCACCAGCCAGCCTACTCCTAATGGCTACACCTTC; CDR3: CATSQPTPNGYTF
D: .; size: .; J: TRBJ1-1; V: TRBV6-6; DNA: TGTGCCAGCAGCGCAGGACCCCACAACACTGAAGCTTTCTTT; CDR3: CASSAGPHNTEAFF
D: TRBD1; size: .; J: TRBJ1-1; V: TRBV6-2/TRBV6-3; DNA: TGTGCCAGCAGTCGGACAGGGTATGACACTGAAGCTTTCTTT; CDR3: CASSRTGYDTEAFF
D: TRBD1; size: few; J: TRBJ1-2; V: TRBV19; DNA: TGTGCCAGTAAGCCCCAGGGGGCAGTGGTCTATGGCTACACCTTC; CDR3: CASKPQGAVVYGYTF
D: TRBD1; size: .; J: TRBJ2-7; V: TRBV5-4; DNA: TGTGCCAGCAGCTTCGGGACAGGGAGTGGATCCTACGAGCAGTACTTC; CDR3: CASSFGTGSGSYEQYF
D: .; size: .; J: TRBJ1-2; V: TRBV12-3/TRBV12-4; DNA: TGTGCCAGCAGTTGGAACTATGGCTACACCTTC; CDR3: CASSWNYGYTF
D: .; size: .; J: TRBJ2-7; V: TRBV30; DNA: TGTGCCTGGAGTGTAAACTCCTACGAGCAGTACTTC; CDR3: CAWSVNSYEQYF
D: TRBD2; size: .; J: TRBJ2-3; V: TRBV5-1; DNA: TGCGCCAGCAGGCTAGCGGGAACTACTACCACAGATACGCAGTATTTT; CDR3: CASRLAGTTTTDTQYF
D: .; size: .; J: TRBJ2-7; V: TRBV7-9; DNA: TGTGCCAGCAGCCCGATGGTCTACGAGCAGTACTTC; CDR3: CASSPMVYEQYF
D: .; size: .; J: TRBJ1-1; V: TRBV11-2; DNA: TGTGCCAGCAGCTTAAGGTGGAGCGGGGAGGAGGGCACTGAAGCTTTCTTT; CDR3: CASSLRWSGEEGTEAFF
D: .; size: .; J: TRBJ2-7; V: TRBV30; DNA: TGTGCCTGGAGTCCACCGGGCTCGGCAGCCTACGAGCAGTACTTC; CDR3: CAWSPPGSAAYEQYF
D: TRBD2; size: many; J: TRBJ2-3; V: TRBV6-4; DNA: TGTGCCAGCAGTGACGGGACTAGCGGGACAGATACGCAGTATTTT; CDR3: CASSDGTSGTDTQYF
D: .; size: .; J: TRBJ1-4; V: TRBV9; DNA: TGTGCCAGCAGCCCCCGGGTGCCTGACGAAAAACTGTTTTTT; CDR3: CASSPRVPDEKLFF
D: .; size: .; J: TRBJ2-7; V: TRBV28; DNA: TGTGCCAGCAGTCCCTACGCCTACGAGCAGTACTTC; CDR3: CASSPYAYEQYF
D: .; size: .; J: TRBJ1-3; V: TRBV30; DNA: TGTGCCTGGACTATTCACAGGGGAAACACCATATATTTT; CDR3: CAWTIHRGNTIYF
D: .; size: .; J: TRBJ1-1; V: TRBV3-1/TRBV3-2; DNA: TGTGCCAGCAGCCAAGGCGAGTTTGCCACTGAAGCTTTCTTT; CDR3: CASSQGEFATEAFF
D: .; size: .; J: TRBJ1-1; V: TRBV5-1; DNA: TGCGCCAGCAGCTCCACCTCTGGGAACACTGAAGCTTTCTTT; CDR3: CASSSTSGNTEAFF
D: .; size: .; J: TRBJ1-3; V: TRBV5-1; DNA: TGCGCCAGCAGCTTGTCTCCAGTCTCTGGAAACACCATATATTTT; CDR3: CASSLSPVSGNTIYF
D: TRBD2; size: .; J: TRBJ2-3; V: TRBV28; DNA: TGTGCCAGCAGTTCTGGAGCGGGAGACACAGATACGCAGTATTTT; CDR3: CASSSGAGDTDTQYF
D: TRBD2; size: once; J: TRBJ2-3; V: TRBV7-9; DNA: TGTGCCAGCAGCCCACGCGGCGGGAGCGTAAATACGCAGTATTTT; CDR3: CASSPRGGSVNTQYF
D: TRBD2; size: once; J: TRBJ2-7; V: TRBV5-1; DNA: TGCGCCAGCAGCTTGGCCCGGGGGGCCTACGAGCAGTACTTC; CDR3: CASSLARGAYEQYF
D: .; size: .; J: TRBJ2-5; V: TRBV21-1; DNA: TGTGCCAGCAGCAAACGGGACGCGGGAGGGTACCAAGAGACCCAGTACTTC; CDR3: CASSKRDAGGYQETQYF
D: TRBD1; size: .; J: TRBJ2-1; V: TRBV5-6; DNA: TGTGCCAGCAGCTTGTTGACAGGGAGTAAGTTCTTC; CDR3: CASSLLTGSKFF